This T cell receptor (beta chain) is drawn from a study of blood T cell repertoires in COVID-19. Across the study: Samples taken during acute and convalescent COVID-19 were collected in the United States, Italy and Spain. Nucleic acid was either cDNA or gDNA, and it came from T cells, B-cell-depleted T cells, or PBMCs.

V was trimmed by 3 bases and J by 6 bases, leaving 14 bases between them. The germline CDR1 and CDR2 sequences are SQVTM and ANQGSEA. There are 14 residues in the CDR3. Original handling: Amplification with reference gene primers provided the estimates of nucleated cell counts. The table came from immunoSEQ multiplex PCR; TCRdb's copy has only in-frame clones and leaves some out. V and J calls and clone size come straight from that table; D and trimming were deduced from the DNA. This table has about 150,000 clones, around 90% appearing once. The sequence derives from a woman in her sixties with active or convalescent COVID-19. V usage is TRBV29-1 and J usage is TRBJ1-4; unclear D gene. The material sequenced was peripheral blood. The CDR3 coding sequence is TGCAGCGTTGAGAAGGCCGGGGAGGATGAAAAACTGTTTTTT. This codes for CSVEKAGEDEKLFF.